The text below deals with one T cell receptor beta chain. In each case, RNA was isolated and then reverse transcribed into cDNA as the sequencing template. Assay used: immunoSEQ multiplex PCR; TCRdb lists only in-frame clones, some missing. The repertoire holds about 210,000 clones, with about three fifths as singletons. This specimen belongs to a study of CD8+ T cells in alopecia areata. Germline CDR1 SGHRS, CDR2 YFSETQ. The CDR3 loop spans 12 amino acids. Trimming removed 4 bases from V and 4 bases from J, with 8 bases in between. Specified treatment: oral pan-JAK inhibitor, 5-10 mg twice daily. The chain is built from TRBV5-1 and TRBJ1-2; D is unclear. The source material was CD4+ T cells sorted from blood, sampled at week 4, from a patient treated with tofacitinib. The receptor's source is a human donor with alopecia areata. The CDR3 DNA reads as TGCGCCAGCAGCCCTTCGGGCTATGGCTACACCTTC. Amino acid sequence: CASSPSGYGYTF.